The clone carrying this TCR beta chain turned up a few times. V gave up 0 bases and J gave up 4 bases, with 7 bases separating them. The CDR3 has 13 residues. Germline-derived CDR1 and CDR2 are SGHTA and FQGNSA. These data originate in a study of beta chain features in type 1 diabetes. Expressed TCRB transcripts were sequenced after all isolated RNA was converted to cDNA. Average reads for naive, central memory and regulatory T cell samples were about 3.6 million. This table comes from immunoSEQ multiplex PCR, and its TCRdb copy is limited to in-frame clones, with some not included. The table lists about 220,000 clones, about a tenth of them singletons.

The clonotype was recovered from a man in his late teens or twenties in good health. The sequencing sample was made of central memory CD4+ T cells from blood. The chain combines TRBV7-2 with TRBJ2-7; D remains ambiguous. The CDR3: CASSLAVRYEQYF. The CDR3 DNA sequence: TGTGCCAGCAGCTTAGCTGTAAGGTACGAGCAGTACTTC.